The 17 T cell receptor beta chains below were found in one sample sequenced in a study of CD8 T cells in ankylosing spondylitis. Study-wide results and caveats: A motif of roughly eight highly homologous TCR beta variants was seen as apparently characteristic of ankylosing spondylitis blood.

Via MiXCR, TCRdb re-called the 5' RACE reads, giving one row per CDR3 protein. The table has 700,000 to 850,000 distinct CDR3 sequences, 12% seen once. For these receptors, no antigen is known. The sample consisted of blood, either unsorted or a sorted T cell fraction (not recorded which). The origin of the receptors is a male donor with ankylosing spondylitis.

In its sample, this clonotype was seen a few times. The chain recombines TRBV4-3 with TRBJ2-3; 9 bases align to TRBD2. Trimming took 4 bases from V and 3 from J; bases not matched to a gene: 8. The CDR3 covers 16 residues. Germline-derived CDR1 and CDR2 are LGHNA and YSLEER. CDR3 coding DNA: TGCGCCAGCAGCCCGCGGGGGGGCGCCGAGACAGATACGCAGTATTTT. Its protein is CASSPRGGAETDTQYF.

This clonotype was seen at least ten times. The chain is built from TRBV20-1 and TRBJ2-1; unclear D gene. Trimming removed 4 bases from V and 0 bases from J, with 10 bases in between. CDR3 length: 14 amino acids. In germline, CDR1 is DFQATT, CDR2 SNEGSKA (reference sequence). The CDR3 nucleotides are TGCAGTGCTATCCGAGCGACCTCCTACAATGAGCAGTTCTTC. It codes for CSAIRATSYNEQFF.

The chain is built from TRBV7-2 and TRBJ1-1, with a possible D match to TRBD1 (6 bases). The CDR3 length is 12 residues. Trimming stripped 5 bases from V and 6 bases from J, with 10 bases between. Germline V gene sequence: CDR1 SGHTA, CDR2 FQGNSA. DNA of the CDR3: TGTGCCAGCAGCGTCAGGGGAGCTGAAGCTTTCTTT. This codes for CASSVRGAEAFF.

The table lists this clonotype with many counts. This chain's CDR3 is CSVERIVGGDGYTF. For the CDR3, the DNA is TGCAGCGTTGAAAGGATTGTAGGGGGTGATGGCTACACCTTC. The genes are TRBV29-1 and TRBJ1-2, with a weak D call TRBD1 (6 bases). This CDR3 region has 14 residues. V lost 2 bases, J lost 6 bases, and 16 bases lay in between. Per germline, CDR1 SQVTM and CDR2 ANQGSEA.

This clonotype was seen a few times. The V and J genes are TRBV20-1 and TRBJ2-1, with 8 nucleotides matching TRBD2. The CDR3 has 11 amino acids. The trim removed 7 bases at V and 8 bases at J, leaving 4 bases unmatched. Germline assignment: CDR1 DFQATT and CDR2 SNEGSKA (reference sequence). The CDR3 region is CSVGRGDEQFF. The CDR3 bases are TGCAGTGTCGGGAGGGGGGATGAGCAGTTCTTC.

This clonotype has at least ten counts. CDR3 coding DNA: TGCAGTGCTGGTCGGGGCGCAGGCACAGATACGCAGTATTTT. This translates into CSAGRGAGTDTQYF. The chain couples TRBV20-1 to TRBJ2-3, with D perhaps being TRBD1 or TRBD2 (5 bases each). The CDR3 extends over 14 amino acids. Trimming took 5 bases from V and 1 from J, leaving 13 bases between them. Looked up from germline, CDR1 is DFQATT and CDR2 is SNEGSKA (reference sequence).

The chain has TRBV4-1 and TRBJ1-1; maybe TRBD1 (6 bases). CDR1 and CDR2 (germline): MGHRA, YSYEKL. V shed 4 bases and J shed 1 base, with 10 bases lying between them. CDR3 length equals 14 residues. CDR3 DNA sequence: TGCGCCAGCAGCCCTCAGGACAGGAACACTGAAGCTTTCTTT. The encoded protein is CASSPQDRNTEAFF.

The chain is built from TRBV23-1 and TRBJ2-2; D is ambiguous. TRBV23-1 is an open reading frame, and its role is uncertain. Trimming removed 0 bases from V and 0 bases from J, with 5 bases in between. This CDR3 is built from 15 residues. The CDR3 DNA sequence: TGCGCCAGCAGTCAATCCGCCACGAACACCGGGGAGCTGTTTTTT. As protein: CASSQSATNTGELFF.

The chain employs TRBV5-1 and TRBJ1-1; D unresolved. Germline loops: CDR1 SGHRS, CDR2 YFSETQ. Trimming took 0 bases from V and 0 from J, leaving 6 bases between them. The CDR3 extends over 14 amino acids. CDR3 DNA sequence: TGCGCCAGCAGCTTGGTGTTTATGAACACTGAAGCTTTCTTT. This sequence encodes CASSLVFMNTEAFF.

This clonotype was seen more than once but under ten times. This chain links TRBV4-1 with TRBJ2-7, with a weak D call TRBD2 (7 bases). V shed 5 bases and J shed 3 bases, with 23 bases lying between them. This CDR3 region has 17 residues. Germline values: CDR1 MGHRA, CDR2 YSYEKL. DNA for the CDR3: TGCGCCAGCAGCTCCTACCGGGGGGCTAGCGGCCTCTACGAGCAGTACTTC. Residues: CASSSYRGASGLYEQYF.

This clonotype was recorded a few times. The chain joins TRBV18 to TRBJ1-5, with D unresolved. The V and J ends lost 3 bases and 5 bases respectively, with 11 bases between them. The CDR3 loop spans 14 amino acids. The germline V gene encodes CDR1 KGHSH and CDR2 LQKENI. The CDR3 here is CASSPAGRDQPQHF. The CDR3 DNA sequence: TGTGCCAGCTCACCTGCCGGAAGGGATCAGCCCCAGCATTTT.

This clonotype occurred a few times. This chain uses TRBV20-1 with TRBJ2-7; possibly TRBD2 for D (5 bases). The CDR3 consists of 14 residues. V shed 1 base and J shed 7 bases, with 17 bases lying between them. In germline, CDR1 is DFQATT, CDR2 SNEGSKA (reference sequence). CDR3 sequence reads: CSARVAPDFREQYF. Here the CDR3 DNA reads TGCAGTGCTAGAGTAGCCCCGGACTTCAGGGAGCAGTACTTC.

CDR3 protein: CSARDPRTGNEQFF. CDR3 DNA sequence: TGCAGTGCTAGAGATCCAAGGACCGGGAATGAGCAGTTCTTC. The chain recombines TRBV20-1 with TRBJ2-1; D gene ambiguous. Germline CDR1 DFQATT, CDR2 SNEGSKA (reference sequence). This CDR3 has 14 amino acids. Trimming removed 0 bases from V and 7 bases from J, with 13 bases in between.

The sample holds many counts of this clonotype. This sequence joins TRBV25-1 and TRBJ1-2; D not certain. Trimming took off 2 bases at V and 1 base at J, with 5 bases between the two ends. Germline-derived CDR1 and CDR2 are MGHDK and SYGVNS. This CDR3 is built from 13 residues. The CDR3 protein is CASSEEGNYGYTF. CDR3 DNA sequence: TGTGCCAGCAGTGAAGAGGGTAACTATGGCTACACCTTC.

The J gene is TRBJ2-2, the V gene TRBV5-6, with D possibly matching TRBD1 (6 bases). The CDR3 runs 12 residues. Trimming stripped 4 bases from V and 9 bases from J, with 10 bases between. CDR1 is SGHDT, CDR2 YYEEEE, per germline. The CDR3 region is CASSRRDRELFF. Written as DNA, the CDR3 is TGTGCCAGCAGCCGCCGGGACAGGGAGCTGTTTTTT.

This rearrangement joins TRBV25-1 to TRBJ2-1, with D hard to call. Trimming removed 2 bases from V and 5 bases from J, with 7 bases in between. The CDR3 is made up of 13 amino acids. CDR1 is MGHDK and CDR2 is SYGVNS in the germline V gene. CDR3 coding DNA: TGTGCCAGCAGTGAACACACAGACAATGAGCAGTTCTTC. It is translated as CASSEHTDNEQFF.

This clonotype occurred a few times. The chain joins TRBV20-1 to TRBJ2-5, with no clear D. Germline V gives CDR1 DFQATT, CDR2 SNEGSKA (reference sequence). This CDR3 comprises 10 residues. V was shortened by 4 bases and J by 7 bases, with 7 bases between the two germline ends. For the CDR3, the DNA is TGCAGTGCTACCCGATGGACCCAGTACTTC. Translation gives CSATRWTQYF.